The rows below give T cell receptor beta chains drawn from one sample of a study of control samples from healthy donors and cancer patients. Sequencing was performed with immunoSEQ multiplex PCR; in TCRdb, only in-frame clones are kept and a portion is missing. Among about 160,000 clones, 95% to 96% were seen once, and the ten largest hold 0.95% to 1.1%. The specimen was blood. The receptors stem from a woman in her 30s in good health. CDR3s include the opening cysteine and the closing phenylalanine or tryptophan. Fields, in order: D gene, V gene, CDR3 length, J gene, clone size, CDR3 protein, CDR3 DNA. D genes are given only for firm matches. A clone size is listed for some rows: how often the clone was seen (once, few, many), or a class if it is expanded.

>NA|TRBV6-5|13|TRBJ1-2|NA
CASSNGQNYGYTF
TGTGCCAGCAGCAACGGACAAAACTATGGCTACACCTTC
>NA|TRBV21-1|19|TRBJ1-5|NA
CASSKMAWGRNISNQPQHF
TGTGCCAGCAGCAAAATGGCTTGGGGACGTAACATTAGCAATCAGCCCCAGCATTTT
>NA|TRBV3-1/TRBV3-2|18|TRBJ2-3|NA
CASSQDSATRILTDTQYF
TGTGCCAGCAGCCAAGATTCTGCGACTAGAATACTGACAGATACGCAGTATTTT
>NA|TRBV3-1/TRBV3-2|14|TRBJ2-1|NA
CASSQWGSYNEQFF
TGTGCCAGCAGCCAATGGGGCTCCTACAATGAGCAGTTCTTC
>TRBD1|TRBV2|17|TRBJ1-3|NA
CASSAGQGAISGNTIYF
TGTGCCAGCAGTGCCGGACAGGGGGCAATTTCCGGAAACACCATATATTTT
>TRBD2|TRBV14|16|TRBJ2-3|once
CASSQDLAGGADTQYF
TGTGCCAGCAGCCAAGACCTAGCGGGGGGGGCAGATACGCAGTATTTT
>NA|TRBV6-5|16|TRBJ1-6|few
CASSYSTERVNSPLHF
TGTGCCAGCAGTTACTCCACCGAGCGCGTTAATTCACCCCTCCACTTT
>NA|TRBV6-2/TRBV6-3|14|TRBJ2-1|NA
CASSYAGGGYEQFF
TGTGCCAGCAGTTACGCCGGTGGGGGATATGAGCAGTTCTTC
>NA|TRBV21-1|15|TRBJ2-3|NA
CASSKGGPRTDTQYF
TGTGCCAGCAGCAAAGGGGGGCCCCGAACAGATACGCAGTATTTT
>TRBD1|TRBV19|17|TRBJ1-5|NA
CASTSLRGTDLNQPQHF
TGTGCCAGTACCTCGCTCCGTGGGACAGACCTAAATCAGCCCCAGCATTTT
>NA|TRBV5-1|15|TRBJ2-2|few
CASSLVSRDTGELFF
TGCGCCAGCAGCTTGGTGTCTCGGGACACCGGGGAGCTGTTTTTT
>NA|TRBV5-6|15|TRBJ1-1|NA
CASSFVRVVDTEAFF
TGTGCCAGCAGCTTCGTTAGGGTGGTTGACACTGAAGCTTTCTTT
>TRBD1|TRBV28|15|TRBJ1-4|NA
CASSLSGTGNEKLFF
TGTGCCAGCAGTTTATCAGGGACAGGGAACGAAAAACTGTTTTTT
>NA|TRBV6-4|15|TRBJ2-2|NA
CASSDGDRATGELFF
TGTGCCAGCAGTGACGGGGATAGAGCCACCGGGGAGCTGTTTTTT
>NA|TRBV28|10|TRBJ1-4|NA
CASWGGKLFF
TGTGCCAGCTGGGGCGGAAAACTGTTTTTT
>NA|TRBV29-1|12|TRBJ2-1|NA
CSGEGGLNEQFF
TGCAGCGGGGAGGGGGGGCTCAATGAGCAGTTCTTC
>TRBD1|TRBV10-3|16|TRBJ1-2|NA
CATVPGQGQENYGYTF
TGTGCCACCGTCCCGGGACAGGGGCAAGAAAACTATGGCTACACCTTC
>NA|TRBV5-4|15|TRBJ2-5|NA
CASSLEGWGQETQYF
TGTGCCAGCAGCTTGGAGGGTTGGGGACAAGAGACCCAGTACTTC